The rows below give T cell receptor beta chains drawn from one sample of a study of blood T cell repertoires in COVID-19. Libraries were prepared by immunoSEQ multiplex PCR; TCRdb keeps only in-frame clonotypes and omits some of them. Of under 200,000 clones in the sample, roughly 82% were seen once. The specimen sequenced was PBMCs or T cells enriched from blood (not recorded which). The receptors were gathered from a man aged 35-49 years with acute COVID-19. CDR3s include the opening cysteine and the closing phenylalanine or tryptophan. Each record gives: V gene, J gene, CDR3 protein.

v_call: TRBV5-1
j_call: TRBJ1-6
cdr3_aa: CASSSFLGQNNSPLHF

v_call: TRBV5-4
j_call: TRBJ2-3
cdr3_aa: CASSPQLPDTQYF

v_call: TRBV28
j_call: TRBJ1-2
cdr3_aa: CASQTGGTYGYTF

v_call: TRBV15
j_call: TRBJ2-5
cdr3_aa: CATSRGRQETQYF

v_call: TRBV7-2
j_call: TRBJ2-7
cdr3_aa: CASSQMAGLTYEQYF

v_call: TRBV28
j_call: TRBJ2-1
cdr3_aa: CASSPFARDEQFF

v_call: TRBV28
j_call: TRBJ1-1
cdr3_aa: CASRSTGGGNTEAFF

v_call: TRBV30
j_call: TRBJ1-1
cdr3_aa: CAWSVQVGAFF

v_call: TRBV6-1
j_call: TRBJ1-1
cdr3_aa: CASSEPGELYTEAFF

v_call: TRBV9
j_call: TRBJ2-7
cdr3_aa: CASSVWGGGEQYF

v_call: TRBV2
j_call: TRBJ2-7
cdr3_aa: CATVTGAPPRALGQYF